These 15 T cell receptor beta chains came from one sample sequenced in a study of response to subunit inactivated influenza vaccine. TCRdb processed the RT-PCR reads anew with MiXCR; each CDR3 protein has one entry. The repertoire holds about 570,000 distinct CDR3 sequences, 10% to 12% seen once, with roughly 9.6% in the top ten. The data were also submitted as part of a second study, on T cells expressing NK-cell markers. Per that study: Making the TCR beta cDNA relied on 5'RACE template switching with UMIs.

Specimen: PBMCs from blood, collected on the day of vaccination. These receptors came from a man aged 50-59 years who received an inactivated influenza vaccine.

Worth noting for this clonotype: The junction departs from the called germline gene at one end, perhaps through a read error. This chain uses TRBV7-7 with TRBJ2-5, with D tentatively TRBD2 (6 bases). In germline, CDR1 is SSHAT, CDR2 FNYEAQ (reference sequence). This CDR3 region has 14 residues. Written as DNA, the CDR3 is TGTGCTAGCAGCCCAAGGGACTCTAAAGAGACCCAGTACTTC. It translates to CASSPRDSKETQYF. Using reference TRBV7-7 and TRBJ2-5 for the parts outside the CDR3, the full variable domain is GAGVSQSPRYKVTKRGQDVTLRCDPISSHATLYWYQQALGQGPEFLTYFNYEAQPDKSGLPSDRFSAERPEGSISTLTIQRTEQRDSAMYRCASSPRDSKETQYFGPGTRLLVL.

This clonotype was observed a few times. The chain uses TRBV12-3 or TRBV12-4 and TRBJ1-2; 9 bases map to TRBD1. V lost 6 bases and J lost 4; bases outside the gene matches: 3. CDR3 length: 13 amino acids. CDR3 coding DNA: TGTGCCAGCAGATTGGACAGGGGCTATGGCTACACCTTC. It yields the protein CASRLDRGYGYTF.

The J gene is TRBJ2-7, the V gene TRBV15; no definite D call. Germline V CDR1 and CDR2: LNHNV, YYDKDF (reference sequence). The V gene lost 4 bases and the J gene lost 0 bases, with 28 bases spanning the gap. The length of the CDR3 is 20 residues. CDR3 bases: TGTGCCACCAGCAAGTTCCGTCCTTGGTCTACCAAACATAGCTCCTACGAGCAGTACTTC. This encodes CATSKFRPWSTKHSSYEQYF. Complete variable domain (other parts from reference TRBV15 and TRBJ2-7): DAMVIQNPRYQVTQFGKPVTLSCSQTLNHNVMYWYQQKSSQAPKLLFHYYDKDFNNEADTPDNFQSRRPNTSFCFLDIRSPGLGDTAMYLCATSKFRPWSTKHSSYEQYFGPGTRLTVT.

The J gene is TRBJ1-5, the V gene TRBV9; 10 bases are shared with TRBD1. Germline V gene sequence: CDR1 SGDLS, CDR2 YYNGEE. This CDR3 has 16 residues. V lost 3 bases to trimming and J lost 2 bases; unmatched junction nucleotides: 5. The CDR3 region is CASSAGTGEGNQPQHF. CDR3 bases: TGTGCCAGCAGCGCGGGGACAGGGGAGGGCAATCAGCCCCAGCATTTT.

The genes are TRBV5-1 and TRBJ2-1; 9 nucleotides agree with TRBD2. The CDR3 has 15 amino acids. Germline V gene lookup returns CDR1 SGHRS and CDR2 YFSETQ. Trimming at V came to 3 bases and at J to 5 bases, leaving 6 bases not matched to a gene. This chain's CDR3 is CASSSSLAGNNEQFF. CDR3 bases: TGCGCCAGCAGCTCCTCCCTAGCGGGGAACAATGAGCAGTTCTTC.

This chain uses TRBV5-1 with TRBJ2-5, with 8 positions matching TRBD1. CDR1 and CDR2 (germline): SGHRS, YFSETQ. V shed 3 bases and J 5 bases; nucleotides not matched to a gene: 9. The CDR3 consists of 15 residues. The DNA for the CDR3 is TGCGCCAGCAGCTGGACAGGGACAATACGGGAGACCCAGTACTTC. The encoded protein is CASSWTGTIRETQYF.

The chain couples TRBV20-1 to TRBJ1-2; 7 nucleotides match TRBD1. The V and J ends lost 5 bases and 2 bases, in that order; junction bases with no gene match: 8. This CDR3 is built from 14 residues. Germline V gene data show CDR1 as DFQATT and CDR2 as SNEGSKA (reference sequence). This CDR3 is CSAVPSGGNYGYTF. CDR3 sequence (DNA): TGCAGTGCTGTCCCCTCAGGGGGGAACTATGGCTACACCTTC.

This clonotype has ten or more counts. CDR3 amino acids: CASSLARLSSYNEQFF. The CDR3 DNA reads TGTGCCAGCAGCTTAGCACGGCTATCCTCCTACAATGAGCAGTTCTTC. The chain employs TRBV7-8 and TRBJ2-1; D unclear. The ends were cut back, 0 bases at V and 0 bases at J, with 9 bases in the middle. The CDR3 length is 16 residues. Germline CDR1 reads SGHVS; CDR2 reads FQNEAQ.

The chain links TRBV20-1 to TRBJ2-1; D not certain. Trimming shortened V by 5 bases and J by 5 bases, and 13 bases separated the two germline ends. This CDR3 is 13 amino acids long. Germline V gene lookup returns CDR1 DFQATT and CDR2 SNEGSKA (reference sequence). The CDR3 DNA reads TGCAGTGCTGCATACGACCGAAACAATGAGCAGTTCTTC. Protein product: CSAAYDRNNEQFF.

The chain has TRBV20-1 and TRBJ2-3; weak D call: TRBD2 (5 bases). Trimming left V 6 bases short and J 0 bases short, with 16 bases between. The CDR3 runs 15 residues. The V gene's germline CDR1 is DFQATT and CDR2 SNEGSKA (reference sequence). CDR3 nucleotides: TGCAGTGCCTCAAGTACTAGGACTAGCACAGATACGCAGTATTTT. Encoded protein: CSASSTRTSTDTQYF.

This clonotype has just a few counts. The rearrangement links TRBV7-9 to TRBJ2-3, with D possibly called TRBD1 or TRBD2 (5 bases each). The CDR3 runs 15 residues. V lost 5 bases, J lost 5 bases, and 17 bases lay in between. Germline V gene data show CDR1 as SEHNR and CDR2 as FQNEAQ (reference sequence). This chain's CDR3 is CASSPRGPTQDTQYF. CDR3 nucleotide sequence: TGTGCCAGCAGCCCACGGGGACCAACCCAAGATACGCAGTATTTT.

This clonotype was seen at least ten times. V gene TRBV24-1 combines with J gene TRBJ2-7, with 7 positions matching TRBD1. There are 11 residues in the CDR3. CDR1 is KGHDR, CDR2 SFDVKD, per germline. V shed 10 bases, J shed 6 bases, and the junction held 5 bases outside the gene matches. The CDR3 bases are TGTGCCACAGCTGACAGGGTCGAGCAGTACTTC. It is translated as CATADRVEQYF.

The CDR3 coding sequence is TGTGCCAGCAGCTCCACGGGGCTAGCCAAAAACATTCAGTACTTC. It encodes CASSSTGLAKNIQYF. V is TRBV7-2 and J is TRBJ2-4; either TRBD1 or TRBD2 may supply D (5 bases each). Deletions cut 4 bases from V and 0 bases from J, with 10 bases between. Germline V CDR1 and CDR2: SGHTA, FQGNSA. The CDR3 extends over 15 amino acids. The full variable domain, with the rest looked up from reference TRBV7-2 and TRBJ2-4, is GAGVSQSPSNKVTEKGKDVELRCDPISGHTALYWYRQSLGQGLEFLIYFQGNSAPDKSGLPSDRFSAERTGGSVSTLTIQRTQQEDSAVYLCASSSTGLAKNIQYFGAGTRLSVL.

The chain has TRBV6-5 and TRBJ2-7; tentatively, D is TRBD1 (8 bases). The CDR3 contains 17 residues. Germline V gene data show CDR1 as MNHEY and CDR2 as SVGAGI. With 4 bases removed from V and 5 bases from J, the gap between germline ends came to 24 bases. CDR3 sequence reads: CASSSQGHGQGGHEQYF. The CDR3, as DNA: TGTGCCAGCAGTTCACAGGGGCACGGACAGGGAGGGCACGAGCAGTACTTC.

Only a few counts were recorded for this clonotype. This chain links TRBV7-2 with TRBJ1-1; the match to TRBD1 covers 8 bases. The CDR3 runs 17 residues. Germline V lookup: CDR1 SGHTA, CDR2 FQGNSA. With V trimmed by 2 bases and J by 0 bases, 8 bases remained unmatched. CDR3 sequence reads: CASSLYGRGPLNTEAFF. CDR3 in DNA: TGTGCCAGCAGCTTATACGGCAGGGGGCCCCTGAACACTGAAGCTTTCTTT. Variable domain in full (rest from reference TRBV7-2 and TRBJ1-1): GAGVSQSPSNKVTEKGKDVELRCDPISGHTALYWYRQSLGQGLEFLIYFQGNSAPDKSGLPSDRFSAERTGGSVSTLTIQRTQQEDSAVYLCASSLYGRGPLNTEAFFGQGTRLTVV.